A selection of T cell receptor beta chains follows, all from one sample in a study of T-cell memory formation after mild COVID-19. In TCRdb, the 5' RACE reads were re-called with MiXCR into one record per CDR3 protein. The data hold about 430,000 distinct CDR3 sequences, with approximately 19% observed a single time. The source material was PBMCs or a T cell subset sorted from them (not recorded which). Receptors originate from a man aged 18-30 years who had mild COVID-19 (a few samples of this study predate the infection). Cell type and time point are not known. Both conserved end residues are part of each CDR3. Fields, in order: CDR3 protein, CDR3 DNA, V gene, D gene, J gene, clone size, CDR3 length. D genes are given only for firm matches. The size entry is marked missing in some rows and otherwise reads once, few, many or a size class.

CDR3 protein: CAIGDSYNEQFF
CDR3 DNA: TGTGCCATCGGGGACAGCTACAATGAGCAGTTCTTC
V gene: TRBV6-2/TRBV6-3
D gene: TRBD1
J gene: TRBJ2-1
clone size: few
CDR3 length: 12

CDR3 protein: CASSDGYATGEETQYF
CDR3 DNA: TGTGCCAGCAGTGATGGGTATGCGACAGGGGAAGAGACCCAGTACTTC
V gene: TRBV25-1
D gene: TRBD1
J gene: TRBJ2-5
clone size: few
CDR3 length: 16

CDR3 protein: CASSTKRTSGDGEQFF
CDR3 DNA: TGTGCCAGCAGCACGAAGCGGACTAGCGGGGATGGTGAGCAGTTCTTC
V gene: TRBV7-9
D gene: TRBD2
J gene: TRBJ2-1
clone size: few
CDR3 length: 16

CDR3 protein: CATSALLNTEAFF
CDR3 DNA: TGTGCCACCAGCGCCTTACTGAACACTGAAGCTTTCTTT
V gene: TRBV15
D gene: NA
J gene: TRBJ1-1
clone size: NA
CDR3 length: 13

CDR3 protein: CASSHYSGATDTQYF
CDR3 DNA: TGCGCCAGCAGCCATTATTCAGGGGCCACAGATACGCAGTATTTT
V gene: TRBV4-3
D gene: NA
J gene: TRBJ2-3
clone size: NA
CDR3 length: 15

CDR3 protein: CARPRQGRTGELFF
CDR3 DNA: TGTGCCAGACCTAGACAGGGAAGGACCGGGGAGCTGTTTTTT
V gene: TRBV2
D gene: TRBD1
J gene: TRBJ2-2
clone size: few
CDR3 length: 14

CDR3 protein: CASSGGSGQPQHF
CDR3 DNA: TGTGCCAGCAGCGGAGGGTCGGGTCAGCCCCAGCATTTT
V gene: TRBV3-1
D gene: NA
J gene: TRBJ1-5
clone size: NA
CDR3 length: 13

CDR3 protein: CASSYTGGFYEQYF
CDR3 DNA: TGTGCCAGCAGTTATACAGGGGGCTTTTACGAGCAGTACTTC
V gene: TRBV4-2
D gene: TRBD1
J gene: TRBJ2-7
clone size: NA
CDR3 length: 14

CDR3 protein: CASSQEMNSPLHF
CDR3 DNA: TGTGCCAGCAGCCAAGAAATGAATTCACCCCTCCACTTT
V gene: TRBV3-1
D gene: NA
J gene: TRBJ1-6
clone size: NA
CDR3 length: 13

CDR3 protein: CASSLAQSNYGYTF
CDR3 DNA: TGTGCCAGCAGCTTAGCTCAATCTAACTATGGCTACACCTTC
V gene: TRBV7-2
D gene: NA
J gene: TRBJ1-2
clone size: few
CDR3 length: 14

CDR3 protein: CASRPTGTTEETQYF
CDR3 DNA: TGTGCCAGCAGACCGACCGGGACTACCGAAGAGACCCAGTACTTC
V gene: TRBV7-8
D gene: TRBD2
J gene: TRBJ2-5
clone size: NA
CDR3 length: 15

CDR3 protein: CASSRGSDSNQPQHF
CDR3 DNA: TGTGCCAGCAGCCGCGGTTCCGATAGCAATCAGCCCCAGCATTTT
V gene: TRBV11-2
D gene: NA
J gene: TRBJ1-5
clone size: NA
CDR3 length: 15

CDR3 protein: CASSQSGFYNEQFF
CDR3 DNA: TGTGCCAGCAGCCAATCCGGTTTCTACAATGAGCAGTTCTTC
V gene: TRBV4-2
D gene: NA
J gene: TRBJ2-1
clone size: few
CDR3 length: 14

CDR3 protein: CASRPVLSTDTQYF
CDR3 DNA: TGTGCCAGCAGACCAGTACTTAGCACAGATACGCAGTATTTT
V gene: TRBV12-3/TRBV12-4
D gene: NA
J gene: TRBJ2-3
clone size: NA
CDR3 length: 14

CDR3 protein: CASSYSGTTTSEQYF
CDR3 DNA: TGTGCCAGCAGTTACTCGGGGACGACGACCTCCGAGCAGTACTTC
V gene: TRBV6-2/TRBV6-3
D gene: NA
J gene: TRBJ2-7
clone size: once
CDR3 length: 15

CDR3 protein: CASILPWYF
CDR3 DNA: TGTGCCAGCATTCTCCCATGGTATTTT
V gene: TRBV12-3/TRBV12-4
D gene: NA
J gene: TRBJ1-3
clone size: few
CDR3 length: 9

CDR3 protein: CASSLQTGAGANVLTF
CDR3 DNA: TGTGCCAGCAGCTTACAAACAGGGGCTGGGGCCAACGTCCTGACTTTC
V gene: TRBV7-2
D gene: TRBD1
J gene: TRBJ2-6
clone size: few
CDR3 length: 16

CDR3 protein: CASRPRLAGGLEQFF
CDR3 DNA: TGTGCCAGCAGACCCAGACTAGCGGGGGGGCTTGAGCAGTTCTTC
V gene: TRBV7-2
D gene: TRBD2
J gene: TRBJ2-1
clone size: many
CDR3 length: 15

CDR3 protein: CSARSGGDLSQYF
CDR3 DNA: TGCAGTGCTAGAAGCGGGGGGGACTTATCCCAGTACTTC
V gene: TRBV20-1
D gene: TRBD2
J gene: TRBJ2-5
clone size: NA
CDR3 length: 13

CDR3 protein: CASSIRERAEAFF
CDR3 DNA: TGTGCCAGTAGTATCAGGGAGAGGGCTGAAGCTTTCTTT
V gene: TRBV19
D gene: NA
J gene: TRBJ1-1
clone size: few
CDR3 length: 13

CDR3 protein: CASSPGRGYDTQYF
CDR3 DNA: TGTGCCAGCAGCCCGGGACGGGGCTACGATACGCAGTATTTT
V gene: TRBV7-2
D gene: NA
J gene: TRBJ2-3
clone size: many
CDR3 length: 14

CDR3 protein: CAIPRDTGELFF
CDR3 DNA: TGCGCCATCCCCCGGGATACCGGGGAGCTGTTTTTT
V gene: TRBV10-2
D gene: NA
J gene: TRBJ2-2
clone size: NA
CDR3 length: 12

CDR3 protein: CASSLAWGGRSPLHF
CDR3 DNA: TGCGCCAGCAGTCTGGCTTGGGGGGGGCGTTCACCCCTCCACTTT
V gene: TRBV5-1
D gene: NA
J gene: TRBJ1-6
clone size: few
CDR3 length: 15

CDR3 protein: CASSAHGPEAFF
CDR3 DNA: TGTGCCAGCAGTGCCCACGGGCCTGAAGCTTTCTTT
V gene: TRBV28
D gene: NA
J gene: TRBJ1-1
clone size: few
CDR3 length: 12

CDR3 protein: CASSAASTDYGYTF
CDR3 DNA: TGTGCCAGTAGTGCGGCATCCACGGATTATGGCTACACCTTC
V gene: TRBV19
D gene: NA
J gene: TRBJ1-2
clone size: NA
CDR3 length: 14

CDR3 protein: CASSEPSGTGGSEQFF
CDR3 DNA: TGTGCCAGTAGTGAACCTTCCGGGACAGGGGGCAGTGAGCAGTTCTTC
V gene: TRBV19
D gene: TRBD1
J gene: TRBJ2-1
clone size: NA
CDR3 length: 16

CDR3 protein: CASSTNSGNTGELFF
CDR3 DNA: TGCGCCAGCTCAACGAACTCTGGGAACACCGGGGAGCTGTTTTTT
V gene: TRBV5-1
D gene: NA
J gene: TRBJ2-2
clone size: few
CDR3 length: 15

CDR3 protein: CASSLGDRGPTEAFF
CDR3 DNA: TGTGCCAGCAGTTTAGGGGACAGGGGGCCCACTGAAGCTTTCTTT
V gene: TRBV12-3/TRBV12-4
D gene: TRBD1
J gene: TRBJ1-1
clone size: NA
CDR3 length: 15

CDR3 protein: CASSLGLGAGQNTEAFF
CDR3 DNA: TGTGCCAGCAGCTTAGGTCTAGGAGCCGGGCAGAACACTGAAGCTTTCTTT
V gene: TRBV11-2
D gene: NA
J gene: TRBJ1-1
clone size: NA
CDR3 length: 17

CDR3 protein: CASSQTGAGTGELFF
CDR3 DNA: TGTGCCAGCAGCCAGACAGGGGCGGGCACCGGGGAGCTGTTTTTT
V gene: TRBV7-2
D gene: TRBD1
J gene: TRBJ2-2
clone size: many
CDR3 length: 15

CDR3 protein: CSASFNRDPREQYF
CDR3 DNA: TGCAGTGCCTCCTTCAACAGGGACCCACGCGAGCAGTACTTC
V gene: TRBV20-1
D gene: NA
J gene: TRBJ2-7
clone size: NA
CDR3 length: 14

CDR3 protein: CASSLQGEYNEQFF
CDR3 DNA: TGTGCCAGCAGTTTACAGGGGGAATATAATGAGCAGTTCTTC
V gene: TRBV27
D gene: TRBD1
J gene: TRBJ2-1
clone size: NA
CDR3 length: 14

CDR3 protein: CASSLRQGRYNEQFF
CDR3 DNA: TGTGCCAGCAGCTTGAGACAGGGTCGATACAATGAGCAGTTCTTC
V gene: TRBV7-9
D gene: TRBD1
J gene: TRBJ2-1
clone size: few
CDR3 length: 15

CDR3 protein: CASSFIGANTGELFF
CDR3 DNA: TGTGCCAGCAGCTTTATCGGTGCAAACACCGGGGAGCTGTTTTTT
V gene: TRBV7-2
D gene: NA
J gene: TRBJ2-2
clone size: NA
CDR3 length: 15

CDR3 protein: CASSYMTGARNEQFF
CDR3 DNA: TGTGCCAGCAGTTACATGACAGGGGCTCGCAATGAGCAGTTCTTC
V gene: TRBV6-5
D gene: TRBD1
J gene: TRBJ2-1
clone size: NA
CDR3 length: 15

CDR3 protein: CASKQGTGELFF
CDR3 DNA: TGCGCCAGCAAACAGGGAACCGGGGAGCTGTTTTTT
V gene: TRBV5-1
D gene: NA
J gene: TRBJ2-2
clone size: many
CDR3 length: 12

CDR3 protein: CASSYSWRSDTQYF
CDR3 DNA: TGTGCCAGCAGTTACTCGTGGAGGTCAGATACGCAGTATTTT
V gene: TRBV6-2/TRBV6-3
D gene: NA
J gene: TRBJ2-3
clone size: few
CDR3 length: 14

CDR3 protein: CASSQHLGSPLHF
CDR3 DNA: TGTGCCAGCAGCCAACATCTTGGATCACCCCTCCACTTT
V gene: TRBV7-3
D gene: NA
J gene: TRBJ1-6
clone size: few
CDR3 length: 13

CDR3 protein: CASSPRTDSGNTIYF
CDR3 DNA: TGCGCCAGCAGCCCACGGACAGACTCTGGAAACACCATATATTTT
V gene: TRBV5-1
D gene: NA
J gene: TRBJ1-3
clone size: NA
CDR3 length: 15

CDR3 protein: CASSPPIALTYEQYF
CDR3 DNA: TGTGCCAGCTCACCACCGATCGCCCTTACCTACGAGCAGTACTTC
V gene: TRBV18
D gene: NA
J gene: TRBJ2-7
clone size: few
CDR3 length: 15

CDR3 protein: CASSLRGYGTEAFF
CDR3 DNA: TGTGCCAGCAGCTTGCGGGGGTATGGCACTGAAGCTTTCTTT
V gene: TRBV7-9
D gene: NA
J gene: TRBJ1-1
clone size: NA
CDR3 length: 14

CDR3 protein: CSVSGAYEQYF
CDR3 DNA: TGCAGCGTTAGTGGGGCGTACGAGCAGTACTTC
V gene: TRBV29-1
D gene: NA
J gene: TRBJ2-7
clone size: many
CDR3 length: 11

CDR3 protein: CASRRTSGGFETQYF
CDR3 DNA: TGCGCCAGCAGGCGGACTAGCGGGGGTTTTGAGACCCAGTACTTC
V gene: TRBV5-1
D gene: TRBD2
J gene: TRBJ2-5
clone size: NA
CDR3 length: 15

CDR3 protein: CASSQGTGEEKLFF
CDR3 DNA: TGCGCCAGCAGCCAAGGGACAGGGGAGGAAAAACTGTTTTTT
V gene: TRBV5-1
D gene: TRBD1
J gene: TRBJ1-4
clone size: few
CDR3 length: 14

CDR3 protein: CASSYLAGGRGQGDTQYF
CDR3 DNA: TGTGCCAGCAGTTATCTAGCGGGGGGCCGTGGTCAGGGAGATACGCAGTATTTT
V gene: TRBV6-2/TRBV6-3
D gene: TRBD2
J gene: TRBJ2-3
clone size: NA
CDR3 length: 18

CDR3 protein: CASYDGELFF
CDR3 DNA: TGTGCCAGCTACGACGGGGAGCTGTTTTTT
V gene: TRBV19
D gene: NA
J gene: TRBJ2-2
clone size: NA
CDR3 length: 10

CDR3 protein: CASSWTRGAGELFF
CDR3 DNA: TGTGCCAGCAGCTGGACCCGGGGAGCCGGGGAGCTGTTTTTT
V gene: TRBV7-9
D gene: NA
J gene: TRBJ2-2
clone size: few
CDR3 length: 14

CDR3 protein: CASSLTGLNQPQHF
CDR3 DNA: TGTGCCAGCAGCTTGACAGGGCTCAATCAGCCCCAGCATTTT
V gene: TRBV7-2
D gene: TRBD1
J gene: TRBJ1-5
clone size: few
CDR3 length: 14

CDR3 protein: CASSTRGNQPQHF
CDR3 DNA: TGTGCCAGCAGCACCAGGGGTAACCAGCCCCAGCATTTT
V gene: TRBV7-2
D gene: NA
J gene: TRBJ1-5
clone size: many
CDR3 length: 13

CDR3 protein: CASSFGQGSEQYF
CDR3 DNA: TGCGCCAGCAGCTTTGGACAGGGCAGCGAGCAGTACTTC
V gene: TRBV5-1
D gene: TRBD1
J gene: TRBJ2-7
clone size: medium-sized
CDR3 length: 13

CDR3 protein: CASSSGAGTEAFF
CDR3 DNA: TGTGCCAGCAGCTCAGGAGCAGGGACTGAAGCTTTCTTT
V gene: TRBV7-9
D gene: NA
J gene: TRBJ1-1
clone size: NA
CDR3 length: 13